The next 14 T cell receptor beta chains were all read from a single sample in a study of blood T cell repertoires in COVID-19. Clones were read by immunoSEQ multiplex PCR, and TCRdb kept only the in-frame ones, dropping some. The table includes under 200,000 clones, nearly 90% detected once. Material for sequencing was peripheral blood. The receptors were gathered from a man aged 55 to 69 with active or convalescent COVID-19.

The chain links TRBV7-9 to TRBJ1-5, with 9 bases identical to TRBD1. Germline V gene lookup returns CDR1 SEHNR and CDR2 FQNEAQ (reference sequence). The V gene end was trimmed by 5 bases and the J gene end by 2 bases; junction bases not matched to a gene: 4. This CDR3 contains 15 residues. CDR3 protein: CASSRDRAGNQPQHF. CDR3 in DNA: TGTGCCAGCAGCCGGGACAGGGCGGGCAATCAGCCCCAGCATTTT. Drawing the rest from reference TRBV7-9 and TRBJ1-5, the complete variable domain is DTGVSQNPRHKITKRGQNVTFRCDPISEHNRLYWYRQTLGQGPEFLTYFQNEAQLEKSRLLSDRFSAERPKGSFSTLEIQRTEQGDSAMYLCASSRDRAGNQPQHFGDGTRLSIL.

Written as DNA, the CDR3 is TGTGCCAGCAGCTTCGGACAGTTGCCTAGCACAGATACGCAGTATTTT. It codes for CASSFGQLPSTDTQYF. This rearrangement joins TRBV7-8 to TRBJ2-3; a weak D match, TRBD1 (6 bases). Trimming stripped 3 bases from V and 0 bases from J, with 13 bases between. The CDR3 has 16 amino acids. CDR1 and CDR2 (germline): SGHVS, FQNEAQ.

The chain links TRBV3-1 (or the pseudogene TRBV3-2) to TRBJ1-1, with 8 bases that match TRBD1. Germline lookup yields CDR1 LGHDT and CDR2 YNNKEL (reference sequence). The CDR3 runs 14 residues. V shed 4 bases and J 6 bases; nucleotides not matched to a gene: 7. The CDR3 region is CASSPTGGRSEAFF. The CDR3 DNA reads TGTGCCAGCAGCCCCACAGGGGGAAGGTCTGAAGCTTTCTTT.

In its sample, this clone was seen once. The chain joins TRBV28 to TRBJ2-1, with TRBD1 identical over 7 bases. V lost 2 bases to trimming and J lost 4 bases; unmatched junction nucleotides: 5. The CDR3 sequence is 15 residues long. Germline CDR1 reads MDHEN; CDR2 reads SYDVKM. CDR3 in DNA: TGTGCCAGCAGTTTACGTAGGGGACAGTACAATGAGCAGTTCTTC. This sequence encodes CASSLRRGQYNEQFF.

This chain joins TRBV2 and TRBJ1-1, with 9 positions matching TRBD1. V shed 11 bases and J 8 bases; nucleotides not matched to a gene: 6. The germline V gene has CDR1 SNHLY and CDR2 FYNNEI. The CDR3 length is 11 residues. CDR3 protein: CASPGTGEAFF. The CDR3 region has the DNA TGTGCCTCCCCAGGGACAGGGGAAGCTTTCTTT.

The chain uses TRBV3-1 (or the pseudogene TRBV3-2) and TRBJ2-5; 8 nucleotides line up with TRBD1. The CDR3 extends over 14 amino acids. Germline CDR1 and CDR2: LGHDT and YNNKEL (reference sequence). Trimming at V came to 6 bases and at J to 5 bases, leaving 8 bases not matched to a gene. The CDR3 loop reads CASRDTGGLETQYF. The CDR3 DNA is TGTGCCAGCAGGGATACAGGGGGTTTGGAGACCCAGTACTTC.

The CDR3 bases are TGTGCTAGTGCCATTTGGTCGAGGACCGGGGAGCTGTTTTTT. Amino acids: CASAIWSRTGELFF. The chain joins TRBV12-5 to TRBJ2-2; no clear D. Trimming stripped 7 bases from V and 5 bases from J, with 14 bases between. Per germline, CDR1 LGHNT and CDR2 FRNRAP. The CDR3 consists of 14 residues.

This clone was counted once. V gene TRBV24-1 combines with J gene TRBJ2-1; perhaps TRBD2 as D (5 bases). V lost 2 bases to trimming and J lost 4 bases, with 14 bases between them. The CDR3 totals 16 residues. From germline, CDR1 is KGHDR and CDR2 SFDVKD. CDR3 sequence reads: CATSDSGSAPYNEQFF. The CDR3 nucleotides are TGTGCCACCAGTGATTCGGGGTCGGCCCCTTACAATGAGCAGTTCTTC.

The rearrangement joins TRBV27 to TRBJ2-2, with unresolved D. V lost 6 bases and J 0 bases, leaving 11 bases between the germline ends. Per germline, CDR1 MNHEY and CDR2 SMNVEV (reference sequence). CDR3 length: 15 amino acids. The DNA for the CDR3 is TGTGCCAGCAGCCGTAATTCGGCGAACACCGGGGAGCTGTTTTTT. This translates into CASSRNSANTGELFF.

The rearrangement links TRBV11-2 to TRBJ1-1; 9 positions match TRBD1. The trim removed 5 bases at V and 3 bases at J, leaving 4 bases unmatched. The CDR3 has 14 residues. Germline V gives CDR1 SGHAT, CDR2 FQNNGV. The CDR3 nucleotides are TGTGCCAGCAGCAGACAGGGGGAACACACTGAAGCTTTCTTT. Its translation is CASSRQGEHTEAFF.

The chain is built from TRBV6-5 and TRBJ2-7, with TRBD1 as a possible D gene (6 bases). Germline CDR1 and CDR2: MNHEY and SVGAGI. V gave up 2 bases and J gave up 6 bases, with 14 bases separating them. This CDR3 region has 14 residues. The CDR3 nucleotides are TGTGCCAGCAGTTACGGGTCGGGCAGGGGCGAGCAGTACTTC. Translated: CASSYGSGRGEQYF.

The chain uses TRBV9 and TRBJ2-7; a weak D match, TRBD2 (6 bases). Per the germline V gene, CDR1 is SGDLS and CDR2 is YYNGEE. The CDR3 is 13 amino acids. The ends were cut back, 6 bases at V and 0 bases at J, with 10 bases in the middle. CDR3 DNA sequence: TGTGCCAGCATCCGGGGGACCTCCTACGAGCAGTACTTC. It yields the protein CASIRGTSYEQYF.

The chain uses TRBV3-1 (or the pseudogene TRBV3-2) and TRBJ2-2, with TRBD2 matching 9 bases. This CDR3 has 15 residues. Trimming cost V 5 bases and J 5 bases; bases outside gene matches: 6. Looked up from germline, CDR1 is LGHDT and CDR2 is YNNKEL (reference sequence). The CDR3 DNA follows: TGTGCCAGCAGCTTCGGACTAGCGCGGACCGGGGAGCTGTTTTTT. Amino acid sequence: CASSFGLARTGELFF.

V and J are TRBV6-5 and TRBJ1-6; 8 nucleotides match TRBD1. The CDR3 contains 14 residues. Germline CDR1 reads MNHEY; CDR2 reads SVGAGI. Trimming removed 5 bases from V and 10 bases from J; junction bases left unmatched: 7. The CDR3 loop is CASSPRTGRSPLHF. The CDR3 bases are TGTGCCAGCAGTCCTCGGACAGGGCGGTCACCCCTCCACTTT.